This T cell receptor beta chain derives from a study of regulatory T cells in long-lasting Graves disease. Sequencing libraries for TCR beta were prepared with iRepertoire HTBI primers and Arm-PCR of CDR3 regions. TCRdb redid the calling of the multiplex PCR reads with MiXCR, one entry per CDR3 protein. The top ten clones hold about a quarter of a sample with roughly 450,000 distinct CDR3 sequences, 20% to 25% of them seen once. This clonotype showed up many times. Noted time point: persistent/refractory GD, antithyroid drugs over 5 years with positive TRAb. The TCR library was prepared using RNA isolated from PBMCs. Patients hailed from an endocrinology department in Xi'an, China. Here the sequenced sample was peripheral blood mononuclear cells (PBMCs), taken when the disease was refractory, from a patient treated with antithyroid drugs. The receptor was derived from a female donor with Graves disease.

CDR3 region: CASSFTTGELFF. The CDR3 DNA reads as TGTGCCAGCAGCTTTACCACCGGGGAGCTGTTTTTT. This rearrangement joins TRBV27 to TRBJ2-2, with no clear D. Trimming cost V 6 bases and J 4 bases, with 6 bases left between them. Germline V lookup: CDR1 MNHEY, CDR2 SMNVEV (reference sequence). CDR3 length: 12 residues.